This T cell receptor (beta chain) was sequenced for a study of T cell responses to AZD1222 COVID-19 vaccine. Notes on the study in general: CD4 TCRs covered the whole spike, strongest at regions 160-218 and 743-854. Baseline serostatus was positive in only a handful of AZD1222 recipients. Reportedly, close to half of spike-specific TCRs are directed against unmutated variant regions. Donors were chiefly white British, with a greater number of females, and clonal diversity was perhaps underestimated.

The CDR3 length is 13 residues. Per germline, CDR1 SQVTM and CDR2 ANQGSEA. Trimming took off 3 bases at V and 1 base at J, with 9 bases between the two ends. The data were produced by immunoSEQ multiplex PCR, yet TCRdb's version contains in-frame clones alone and is incomplete. The sample has 180,000 or so clones; 88% are singletons. Of note for this clone: Its antigen is as yet unknown.

Sequenced here: peripheral blood, sampled on day 0 of AZD1222 vaccination. V usage is TRBV29-1 and J usage is TRBJ1-1; D gene unclear. The receptor's source is an adult in good health. CDR3 nucleotides: TGCAGCGTTGACATCCAAGGGAACACTGAAGCTTTCTTT. It yields the protein CSVDIQGNTEAFF.